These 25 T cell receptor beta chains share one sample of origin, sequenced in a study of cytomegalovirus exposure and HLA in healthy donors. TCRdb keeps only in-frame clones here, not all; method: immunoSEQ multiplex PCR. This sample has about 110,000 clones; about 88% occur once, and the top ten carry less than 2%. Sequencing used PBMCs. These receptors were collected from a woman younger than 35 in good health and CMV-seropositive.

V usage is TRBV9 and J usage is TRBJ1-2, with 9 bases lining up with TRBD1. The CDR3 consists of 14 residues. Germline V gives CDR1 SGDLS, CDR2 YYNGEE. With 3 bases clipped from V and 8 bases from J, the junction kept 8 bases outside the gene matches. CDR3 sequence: CASSAGTGTRGYTF. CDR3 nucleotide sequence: TGTGCCAGCAGCGCCGGGACAGGGACGCGGGGCTACACCTTC.

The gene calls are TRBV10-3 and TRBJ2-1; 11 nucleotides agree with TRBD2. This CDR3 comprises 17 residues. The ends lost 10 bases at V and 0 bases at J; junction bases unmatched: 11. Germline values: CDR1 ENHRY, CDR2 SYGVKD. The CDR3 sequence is CATTGLAVMSSYNEQFF. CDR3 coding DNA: TGTGCCACGACGGGACTAGCGGTGATGAGCTCCTACAATGAGCAGTTCTTC.

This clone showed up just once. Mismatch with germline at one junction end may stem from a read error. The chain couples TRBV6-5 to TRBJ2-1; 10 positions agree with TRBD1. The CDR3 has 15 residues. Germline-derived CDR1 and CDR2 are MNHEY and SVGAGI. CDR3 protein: CASSPGTGAYDEQFF. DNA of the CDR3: TGTGCCAGCAGCCCTGGGACAGGGGCCTACGATGAGCAGTTCTTC.

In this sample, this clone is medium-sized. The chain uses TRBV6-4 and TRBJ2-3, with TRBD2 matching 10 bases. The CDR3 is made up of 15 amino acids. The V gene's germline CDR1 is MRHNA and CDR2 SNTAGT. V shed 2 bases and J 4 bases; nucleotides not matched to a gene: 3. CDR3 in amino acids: CASSDSGGAPDTQYF. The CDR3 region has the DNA TGTGCCAGCAGTGACAGCGGGGGGGCCCCAGATACGCAGTATTTT.

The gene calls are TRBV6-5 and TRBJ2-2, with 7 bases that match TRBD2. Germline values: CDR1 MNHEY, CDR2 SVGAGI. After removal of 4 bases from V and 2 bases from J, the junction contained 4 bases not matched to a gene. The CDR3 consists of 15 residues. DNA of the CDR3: TGTGCCAGCAGTTTCGGGACTACCAACACCGGGGAGCTGTTTTTT. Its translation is CASSFGTTNTGELFF.

CDR3 region: CASIPGYSGNTIYF. DNA for the CDR3: TGTGCCAGTATCCCGGGGTACTCTGGAAACACCATATATTTT. The chain uses TRBV19 and TRBJ1-3; D is unclear. The V end was cut by 7 bases, the J end by 0 bases, with 10 bases between. The CDR3 length is 14 residues. Germline CDR1 is LNHDA and CDR2 is SQIVND (reference sequence).

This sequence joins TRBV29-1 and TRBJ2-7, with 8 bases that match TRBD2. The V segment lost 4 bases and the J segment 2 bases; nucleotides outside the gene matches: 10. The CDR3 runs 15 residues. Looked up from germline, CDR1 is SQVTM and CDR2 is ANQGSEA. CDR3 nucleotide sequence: TGCAGCGTTGGGGCGTTCGCGGGGGGCGCCTACGAGCAGTACTTC. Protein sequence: CSVGAFAGGAYEQYF.

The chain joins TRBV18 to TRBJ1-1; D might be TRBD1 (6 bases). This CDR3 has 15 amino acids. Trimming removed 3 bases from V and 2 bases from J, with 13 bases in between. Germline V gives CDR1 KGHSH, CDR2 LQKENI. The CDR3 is CASSPPGGPNTEAFF. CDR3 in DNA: TGTGCCAGCTCACCGCCGGGGGGCCCAAACACTGAAGCTTTCTTT.

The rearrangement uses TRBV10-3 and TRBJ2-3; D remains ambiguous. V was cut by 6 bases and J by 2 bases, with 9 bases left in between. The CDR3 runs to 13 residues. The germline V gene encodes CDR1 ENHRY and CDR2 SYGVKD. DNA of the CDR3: TGTGCCATCAGGGGTCAGGTCACAGATACGCAGTATTTT. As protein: CAIRGQVTDTQYF.

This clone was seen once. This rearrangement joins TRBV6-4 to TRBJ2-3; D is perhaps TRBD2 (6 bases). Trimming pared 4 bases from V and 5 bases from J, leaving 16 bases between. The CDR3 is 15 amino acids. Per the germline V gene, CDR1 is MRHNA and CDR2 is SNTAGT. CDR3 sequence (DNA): TGTGCCAGCAGTGGCCCGGGACTCAAGGGAGATACGCAGTATTTT. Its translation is CASSGPGLKGDTQYF.

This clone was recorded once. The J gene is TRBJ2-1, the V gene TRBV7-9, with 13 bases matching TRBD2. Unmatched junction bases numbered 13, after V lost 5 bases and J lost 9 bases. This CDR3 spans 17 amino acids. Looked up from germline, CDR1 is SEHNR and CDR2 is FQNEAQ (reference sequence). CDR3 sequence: CASSTDPGLAGIGEQFF. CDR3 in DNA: TGTGCCAGCAGCACGGACCCGGGACTAGCGGGGATTGGTGAGCAGTTCTTC.

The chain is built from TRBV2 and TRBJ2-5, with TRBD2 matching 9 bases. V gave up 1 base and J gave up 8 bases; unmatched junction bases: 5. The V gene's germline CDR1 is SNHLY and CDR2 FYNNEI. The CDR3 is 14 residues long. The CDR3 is CASSEGSRGGTQYF. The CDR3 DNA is TGTGCCAGCAGTGAAGGATCGCGGGGGGGAACCCAGTACTTC.

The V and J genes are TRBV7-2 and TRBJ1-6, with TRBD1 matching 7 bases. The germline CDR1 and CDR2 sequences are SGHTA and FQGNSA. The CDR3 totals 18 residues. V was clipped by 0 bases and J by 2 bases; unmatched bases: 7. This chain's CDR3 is CASSLAIAGGTYNSPLHF. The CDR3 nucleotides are TGTGCCAGCAGCTTAGCGATTGCAGGGGGGACCTATAATTCACCCCTCCACTTT.

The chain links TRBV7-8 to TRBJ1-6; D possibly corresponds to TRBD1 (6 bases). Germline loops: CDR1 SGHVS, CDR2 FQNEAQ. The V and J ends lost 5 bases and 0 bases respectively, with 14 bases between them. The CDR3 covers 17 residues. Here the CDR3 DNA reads TGTGCCAGCAGCGCCAGGACAGCCAGCTCCTATAATTCACCCCTCCACTTT. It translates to CASSARTASSYNSPLHF.

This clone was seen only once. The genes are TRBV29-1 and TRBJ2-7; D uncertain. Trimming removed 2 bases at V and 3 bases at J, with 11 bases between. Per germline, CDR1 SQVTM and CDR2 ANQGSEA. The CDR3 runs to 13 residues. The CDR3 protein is CSVELSTHYEQYF. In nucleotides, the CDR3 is TGCAGCGTTGAACTTTCTACCCACTACGAGCAGTACTTC.

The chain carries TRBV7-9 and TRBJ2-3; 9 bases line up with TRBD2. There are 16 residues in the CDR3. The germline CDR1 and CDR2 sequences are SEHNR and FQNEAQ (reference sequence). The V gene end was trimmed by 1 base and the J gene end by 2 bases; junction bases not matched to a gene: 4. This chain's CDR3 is CASSLGLAGITDTQYF. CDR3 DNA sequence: TGTGCCAGCAGCTTAGGGCTAGCGGGGATCACAGATACGCAGTATTTT.

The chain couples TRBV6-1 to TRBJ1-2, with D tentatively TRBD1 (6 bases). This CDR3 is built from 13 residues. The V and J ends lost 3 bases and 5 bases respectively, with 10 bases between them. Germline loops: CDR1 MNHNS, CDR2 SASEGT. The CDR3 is CASSDRTVYGYTF. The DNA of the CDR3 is TGTGCCAGCAGTGATAGGACAGTTTATGGCTACACCTTC.

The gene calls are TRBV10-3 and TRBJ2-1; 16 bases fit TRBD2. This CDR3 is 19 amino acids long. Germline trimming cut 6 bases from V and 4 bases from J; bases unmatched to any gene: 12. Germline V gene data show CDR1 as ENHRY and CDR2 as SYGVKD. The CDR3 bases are TGTGCCATCAGCCCGGGACTAGCGGGGGGGACCCGACGGTACAATGAGCAGTTCTTC. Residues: CAISPGLAGGTRRYNEQFF.

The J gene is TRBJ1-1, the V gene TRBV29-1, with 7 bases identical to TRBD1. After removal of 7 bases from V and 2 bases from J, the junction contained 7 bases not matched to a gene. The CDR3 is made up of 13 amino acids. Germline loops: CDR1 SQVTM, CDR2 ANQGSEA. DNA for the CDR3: TGCAGCGCACGGACAGGCGAAAACACTGAAGCTTTCTTT. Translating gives CSARTGENTEAFF. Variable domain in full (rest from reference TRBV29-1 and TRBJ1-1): SAVISQKPSRDICQRGTSLTIQCQVDSQVTMMFWYRQQPGQSLTLIATANQGSEATYESGFVIDKFPISRPNLTFSTLTVSNMSPEDSSIYLCSARTGENTEAFFGQGTRLTVV.

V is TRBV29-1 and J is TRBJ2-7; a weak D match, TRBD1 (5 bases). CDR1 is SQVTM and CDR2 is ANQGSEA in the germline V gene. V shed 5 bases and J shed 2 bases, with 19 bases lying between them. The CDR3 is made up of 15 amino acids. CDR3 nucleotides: TGCAGCGTTCTAAGTTTAGGACAAATCGCCTACGAGCAGTACTTC. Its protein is CSVLSLGQIAYEQYF.

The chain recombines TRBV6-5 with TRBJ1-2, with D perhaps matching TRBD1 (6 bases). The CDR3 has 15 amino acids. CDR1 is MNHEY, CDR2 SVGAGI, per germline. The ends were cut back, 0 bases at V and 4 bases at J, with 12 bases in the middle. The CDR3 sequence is CASSYSRRGTYGYTF. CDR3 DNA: TGTGCCAGCAGTTACTCGAGAAGGGGGACCTATGGCTACACCTTC.

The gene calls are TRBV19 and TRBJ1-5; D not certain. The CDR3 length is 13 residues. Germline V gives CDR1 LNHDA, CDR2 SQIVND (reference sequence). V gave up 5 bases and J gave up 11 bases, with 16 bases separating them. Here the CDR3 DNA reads TGTGCCAGTAGTCCGCCGGTGGGGAGCGCCCAGCATTTT. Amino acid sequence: CASSPPVGSAQHF.

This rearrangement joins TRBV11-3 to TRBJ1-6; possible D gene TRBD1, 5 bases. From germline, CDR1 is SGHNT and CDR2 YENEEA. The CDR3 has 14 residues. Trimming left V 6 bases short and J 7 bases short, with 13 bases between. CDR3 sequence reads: CASSKGFVNSPLHF. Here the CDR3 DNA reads TGTGCCAGCAGTAAGGGGTTCGTAAATTCACCCCTCCACTTT.

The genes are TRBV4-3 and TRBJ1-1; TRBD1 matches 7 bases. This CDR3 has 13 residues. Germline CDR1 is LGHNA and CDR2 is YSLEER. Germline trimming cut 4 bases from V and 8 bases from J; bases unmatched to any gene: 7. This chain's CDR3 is CASSRVRDSEAFF. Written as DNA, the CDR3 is TGCGCCAGCAGCCGCGTCCGGGACAGCGAAGCTTTCTTT.

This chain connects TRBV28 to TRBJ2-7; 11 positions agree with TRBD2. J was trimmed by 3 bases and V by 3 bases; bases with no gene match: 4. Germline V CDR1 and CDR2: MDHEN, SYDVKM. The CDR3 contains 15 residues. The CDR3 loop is CASSFFTSGGYEQYF. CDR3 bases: TGTGCCAGCAGTTTTTTTACTAGCGGGGGCTACGAGCAGTACTTC.